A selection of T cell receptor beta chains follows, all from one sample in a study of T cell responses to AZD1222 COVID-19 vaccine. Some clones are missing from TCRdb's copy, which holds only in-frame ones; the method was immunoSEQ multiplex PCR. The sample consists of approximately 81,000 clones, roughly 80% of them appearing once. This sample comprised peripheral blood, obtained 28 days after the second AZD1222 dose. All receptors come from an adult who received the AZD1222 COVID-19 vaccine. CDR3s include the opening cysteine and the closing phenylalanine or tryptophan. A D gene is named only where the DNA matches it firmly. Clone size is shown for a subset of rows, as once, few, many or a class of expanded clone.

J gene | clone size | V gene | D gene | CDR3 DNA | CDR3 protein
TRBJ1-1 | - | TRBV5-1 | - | TGCGCCAGCAGCTTGGATCTGGCGGACACTGAAGCTTTCTTT | CASSLDLADTEAFF
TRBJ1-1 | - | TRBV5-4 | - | TGTGCCAGCAGCTTCACTGACACTGAAGCTTTCTTT | CASSFTDTEAFF
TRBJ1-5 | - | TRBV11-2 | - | TGTGCCAGCAGCGATAGTGGGACAAGACCCCAGCCCCAGCATTTT | CASSDSGTRPQPQHF
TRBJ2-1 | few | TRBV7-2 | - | TGTGCCAGCAGCCATGGGACAAACACGTTCTTC | CASSHGTNTFF
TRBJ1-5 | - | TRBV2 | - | TGTGCCAGCAGTACAACAGAAGGGGTTCAGCCCCAGCATTTT | CASSTTEGVQPQHF
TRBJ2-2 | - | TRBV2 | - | TGTGCCAGCGTAGATGGACAGCTCCGCCTGGGCACCGGGGAGCTGTTTTTT | CASVDGQLRLGTGELFF
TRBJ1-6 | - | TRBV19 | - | TGTGCCAGTAGTATAGCGGGCTCATGGGGATCACCCCTCCACTTT | CASSIAGSWGSPLHF
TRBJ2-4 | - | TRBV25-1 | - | TGTGCCAGCAGTGAATCCGCAGGCCAAGCCAAAAACATTCAGTACTTC | CASSESAGQAKNIQYF
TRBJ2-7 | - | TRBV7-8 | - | TGTGCCAGCAGCCGTTTGGCCTACAACGAGCAGTACTTC | CASSRLAYNEQYF
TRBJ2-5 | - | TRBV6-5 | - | TGTGCCAGCAAGACAGCCCAAGAGACCCAGTACTTC | CASKTAQETQYF
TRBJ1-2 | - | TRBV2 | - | TGTGCCAGCAGTCCCGGACGGACTAACTATGGCTACACCTTC | CASSPGRTNYGYTF
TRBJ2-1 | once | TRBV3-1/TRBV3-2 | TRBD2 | TGTGCCAGCAGCTTAAGCGGGAGGAGAAATGAGCAGTTCTTC | CASSLSGRRNEQFF
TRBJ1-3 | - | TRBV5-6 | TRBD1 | TGTGCCAGCAGCTTTCTCCCAGGGGGCTCCTCTGGAAACACCATATATTTT | CASSFLPGGSSGNTIYF
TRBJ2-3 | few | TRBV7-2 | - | TGTGCCAGCAGCTTATCCAGCGGAACAGATACGCAGTATTTT | CASSLSSGTDTQYF
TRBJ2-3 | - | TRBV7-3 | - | TGTGCCAGCAGCTTAAATCCCGGATACACAGATACGCAGTATTTT | CASSLNPGYTDTQYF
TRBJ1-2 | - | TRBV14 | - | TGTGCCAGCAGCCAAAACGCCTTGAGTGGCTACACCTTC | CASSQNALSGYTF
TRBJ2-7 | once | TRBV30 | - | TGTGCCTGGAGTGAGGGGTCCTCCTACGAGCAGTACTTC | CAWSEGSSYEQYF
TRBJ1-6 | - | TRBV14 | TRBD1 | TGTGCCAGCAGCCCGGACAGGACCGGGAATTCACCCCTCCACTTT | CASSPDRTGNSPLHF
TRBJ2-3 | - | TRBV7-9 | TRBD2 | TGTGCCAGCAGGGCGACTAGCGGGAGGAAGACAGATACGCAGTATTTT | CASRATSGRKTDTQYF
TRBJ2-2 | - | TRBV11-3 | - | TGTGCCAGCAGCTTATTAGACACCGGGGAGCTGTTTTTT | CASSLLDTGELFF
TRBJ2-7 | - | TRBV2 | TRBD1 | TGTGCCAGCAGTGAAGCAGGGGGACAGAGCTACGAGCAGTACTTC | CASSEAGGQSYEQYF
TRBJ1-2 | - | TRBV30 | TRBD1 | TGTGCCTGGACCCGGACAGGGACATTCGGTGGCTACACCTTC | CAWTRTGTFGGYTF